The clone carrying this T cell receptor (beta chain) was detected only a few times. What it binds is not known. The donors were all healthy and Caucasian. The CDR3 is made up of 17 amino acids. Germline CDR1 is LNHDA and CDR2 is SQIVND (reference sequence). V shed 3 bases and J 1 base; nucleotides not matched to a gene: 5. The sample comes from a study of identical twins. General study points: Part of the zero-insertion signal could reflect confounding by invariant MAIT and iNKT cells.

TCRdb itself ran the 5' RACE reads through MiXCR, one entry per CDR3 protein. The table has about 690,000 distinct CDR3 sequences, over 5% seen once. This chain joins TRBV19 and TRBJ2-1; 11 bases are a match to TRBD2. The sequenced sample consisted of naive T cells sorted from blood. This TCR was recovered from a man younger than 35 in good health. This chain's CDR3 is CASSITSGSSSYNEQFF. The CDR3 nucleotides are TGTGCCAGTAGTATCACTAGCGGGAGTTCTTCCTACAATGAGCAGTTCTTC.